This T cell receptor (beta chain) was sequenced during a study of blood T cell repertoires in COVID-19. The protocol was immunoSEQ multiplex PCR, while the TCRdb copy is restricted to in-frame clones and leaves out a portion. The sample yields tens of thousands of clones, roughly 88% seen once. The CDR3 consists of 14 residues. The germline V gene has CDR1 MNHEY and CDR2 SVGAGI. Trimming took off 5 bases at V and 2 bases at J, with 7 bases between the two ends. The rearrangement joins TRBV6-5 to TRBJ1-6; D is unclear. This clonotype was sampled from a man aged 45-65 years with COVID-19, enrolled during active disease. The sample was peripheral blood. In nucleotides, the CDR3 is TGTGCCAGCAGTAATCTTCCCTATAATTCACCCCTCCACTTT. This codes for CASSNLPYNSPLHF.